This entry is about one T cell receptor (beta chain). As yet, its antigen is unknown. This entry is derived from a study of T cell responses to AZD1222 COVID-19 vaccine. TCRdb's table, derived via immunoSEQ multiplex PCR, lists solely in-frame clones and lacks some. Here the sample spans approximately 260,000 clones, 90% to 95% being singletons. Trimming shortened V by 1 base and J by 4 bases, and 18 bases separated the two germline ends. The CDR3 has 17 amino acids. The V gene's germline CDR1 is KGHSH and CDR2 LQKENI. General study findings and limits: The repertoires were collected only after the peak T cell response. Across the whole spike, CD4 TCRs peaked at regions 160-218 and 743-854.

This TCR derives from an adult in good health. Sample: peripheral blood, taken on day 0 of AZD1222 vaccination. The gene calls are TRBV18 and TRBJ2-3; weak D call: TRBD2 (6 bases). The CDR3 DNA reads as TGTGCCAGCTCACCACTTCAGAGCGGGTCAATGTCAGATACGCAGTATTTT. It encodes CASSPLQSGSMSDTQYF.